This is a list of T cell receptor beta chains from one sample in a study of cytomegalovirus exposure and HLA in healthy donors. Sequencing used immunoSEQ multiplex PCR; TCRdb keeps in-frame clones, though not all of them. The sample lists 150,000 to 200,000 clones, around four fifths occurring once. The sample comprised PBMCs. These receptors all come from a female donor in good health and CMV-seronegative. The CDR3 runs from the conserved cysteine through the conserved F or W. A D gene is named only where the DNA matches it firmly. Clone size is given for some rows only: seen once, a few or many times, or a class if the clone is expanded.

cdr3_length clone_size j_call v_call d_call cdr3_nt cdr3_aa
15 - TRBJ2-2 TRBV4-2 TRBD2 TGTGCCAGCAGCCTAGCGGGAGGGAGCACCGGGGAGCTGTTTTTT CASSLAGGSTGELFF
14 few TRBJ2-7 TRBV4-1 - TGCGCCAGCAGCCAAGATGGGGCGTCACGGGAGCAGTACTTC CASSQDGASREQYF
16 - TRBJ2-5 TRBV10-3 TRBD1 TGTGCCATCAGTGACCCCGGACAGGGGGCGAGGGAGACCCAGTACTTC CAISDPGQGARETQYF
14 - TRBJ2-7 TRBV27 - TGTGCCAGCAGGAACAGGCTGGTCGTCTTCGAGCAGTACTTC CASRNRLVVFEQYF
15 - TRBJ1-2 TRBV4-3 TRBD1 TGCGCCAGCAGCCAAGGGCAGGGGGGTTTTTATGGCTACACCTTC CASSQGQGGFYGYTF
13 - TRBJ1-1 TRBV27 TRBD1 TGTGCCAGCAGTTTTGGACAGGGGGCTGAAGCTTTCTTT CASSFGQGAEAFF
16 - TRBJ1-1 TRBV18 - TGTGCCAGCTCACCACTATTGGGCAGTAAGAACACTGAAGCTTTCTTT CASSPLLGSKNTEAFF
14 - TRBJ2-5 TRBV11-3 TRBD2 TGTGCCAGCAGCCCGGGACTAGCGGGGGAGACCCAGTACTTC CASSPGLAGETQYF
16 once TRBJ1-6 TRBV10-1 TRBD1 TGCGCCAGACCGGACAGGGGGCTCCTCTATAATTCACCCCTCCACTTT CARPDRGLLYNSPLHF
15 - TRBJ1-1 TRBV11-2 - TGTGCCAGCAGCTTGCCTTACTCAGGGAGGTTCGAAGCTTTCTTT CASSLPYSGRFEAFF
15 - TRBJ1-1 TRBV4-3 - TGCGCCAGCAGCCAAGAAGTGACAGCGCCTCTCGGGGCTTTCTTT CASSQEVTAPLGAFF
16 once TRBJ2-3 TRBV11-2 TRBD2 TGTGCCAGCAGCTCAGCCCCGGGCGGGGGGACAGATACGCAGTATTTT CASSSAPGGGTDTQYF
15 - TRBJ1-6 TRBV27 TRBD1 TGTGCCAGCAGTTTCCTCGACAGGGCTAATTCACCCCTCCACTTT CASSFLDRANSPLHF
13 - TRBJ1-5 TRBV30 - TGTGCCTGGAGCAAACAGGGAGATCAGCCCCAGCATTTT CAWSKQGDQPQHF